Described below is a single T cell receptor beta chain sequence and its context. This clonotype has only a few counts. Its antigen target is currently unknown. Per-base qualities were not stored, and no clone one base away is much larger. This record comes from a study of tumor and adjacent non-tumor tissue in lung cancer (dated by TCRdb to 2016 to 2018). At the level of the whole study: By cancer type, the cohort comprised 11 to 12 adenocarcinoma patients, 2 squamous cell carcinoma patients and 1 small cell lung cancer patient. The approximately 15 patients were aged roughly 30 to 80 years, included 10 men and 5 women, and had TNM stage I to III disease. Sequencing generated a total of approximately 130 million productive TCRbeta reads, averaging around 4.2 million reads per sample. Bulk TCRbeta repertoires were compared between lung tumor tissue and matched distant non-tumor lung tissue obtained from approximately 15 lung cancer patients. TCRbeta CDR3 sequencing was performed on 25 to 30 paired specimens, with one tumor sample and one normal lung sample collected per patient. Points the paper makes about the study in general: TCR diversity (inverse Simpson) was significantly higher in tumor than in normal lung tissue (approximately 400 vs 170, P = 0.0075, Mann-Whitney U test). Significantly higher TCR diversity was found in younger patients, and higher tumor TCR diversity was associated with shorter overall and disease-free survival. The sequencing platform is not named in the methods, and unique molecular identifiers are not mentioned. The top 100 clones made up a significantly larger cumulative share of the repertoire in normal lung than in tumor tissue. With only about 16 patients in the cohort, the authors noted that larger samples and more detailed clinical data are needed. Because peripheral blood was not sequenced, blood TCRbeta repertoires in the lung cancer patients of the study were not examined.

V and J are truncated by 6 bases and 5 bases respectively, leaving an intervening sequence of 20 bases. From a lookup of the germline V gene, CDR1 and CDR2 are MNHEY and SVGEGT. From cysteine to phenylalanine, the CDR3 is 15 amino acids long. The CDR3 DNA has 45 bases and is translated from base 1. The protocol used for the library was multiplex PCR. TCRdb records Illumina HiSeq 2500 as the sequencer. Following protocols modified from ARM-PCR, the researchers constructed TCRbeta libraries through three rounds of nested PCR with primers (Table S4). Before sequencing, PCR products in the 200-500 bp range were cut out of the gel and cleaned up using the QIAquick gel extraction kit. On the study's bioinformatics: Reads were cleaned with Trimmomatic, merged with FLASH into complete CDR3 sequences, and assigned to V(D)J germline segments with MiTCR. Clonal diversity was computed as the inverse Simpson's index with VDJtools. In-frame sequences lacking a premature stop codon were counted as productive reads. TCRdb itself trimmed the public reads at Q25 with fastp, ran MiXCR and retained productive beta chains. Every CDR3 protein is listed once, alongside the most common genes and DNA of its rows. The V and J calls here are based on TCRdb, not the publication. This sample lists some 71,000 distinct CDR3 sequences; 72% were detected once. Of the sample, roughly 10% falls within the top ten clones.

Bulk unsorted tissue served as the source for RNA extraction, and RNA quality was assessed using a NanoDrop ND-1000 and an Agilent 2100. Donors were newly diagnosed lung cancer patients admitted for thoracic surgery in China between August and November 2014, without prior chemotherapy. The study excluded patients who had received radiotherapy or chemotherapy before or who had another cancer at the same time. Pieces of surgical tissue measuring about 1-2 cm3 were kept in RNAlater solution and held at -80 degrees C until needed. The clonotype originates from a middle-aged woman with non-small cell lung cancer. The sequencing sample was made of lung tumor tissue. Rearrangement joined TRBV6-2 or TRBV6-3 to TRBJ2-7, with an unclear D gene assignment. The nucleotide sequence reads TGTGCCAGCAGCTACCCGTTTGGTAAGGCGGACGAGCAGTACTTC. It codes for CASSYPFGKADEQYF.